The present entry profiles one TCR beta chain with its context. cDNA reverse transcribed from extracted RNA served as the sequencing template. Only in-frame clones appear in the TCRdb table, and some are missing; sequencing was by immunoSEQ multiplex PCR. This sample has some 180,000 clones, with roughly 60% found just once. The sample originates from a study of CD8+ T cells in alopecia areata. The CDR3 consists of 12 residues. CDR1 is SGHAT and CDR2 is FQNNGV in the germline V gene. The J segment lost 6 bases and the V segment lost 6 bases, leaving 3 bases of the junction unmatched. This TCR was recovered from a human donor with alopecia areata. Sequences were derived from CD4+ T cells sorted from blood, sampled at week 0. The J gene is TRBJ1-1, the V gene TRBV11-2; 8 bases align to TRBD1. DNA of the CDR3: TGTGCCAGCAGTCAACAGGGGGCTGAAGCTTTCTTT. It is translated as CASSQQGAEAFF.